This T cell receptor beta chain emerged from a study of monozygotic twins with inflammatory bowel disease (dated by TCRdb to 2018 to 2020). Context from the whole study: The complete study included roughly 30 monozygotic twin pairs: 19 IBD-discordant Danish pairs and nine German pairs, of which four were IBD-concordant and five were IBD-discordant. The search for disease-associated traits relied mainly on comparing, within discordant pairs, IBD patients with their genetically identical healthy co-twins. Each individual had, on average, about 151 000 unique TCRalpha sequences and 181 000 unique TCRbeta sequences available for analysis. The investigation overall reported the following: Compared with healthy twins, IBD patients shared fewer clonotypes with other individuals, and the difference was most pronounced in patients with signs of disease activity. The results gave no support for a single strong signal or clonotype linked to IBD. Because patients were on differing immunosuppressive treatments, the repertoires may have picked up extra background noise and inter-individual variability. The analysis was unable to tell apart different T cell subtypes. IBD patients had lower TCRbeta repertoire diversity, measured by the inverse Simpson index, than their healthy co-twins. No difference in repertoire similarity was observed between concordant and discordant twins, possibly owing to limited statistical power.

CDR1 and CDR2 are drawn from the germline V gene: ENHRY, SYGVKD. There are 16 amino acids in the CDR3, from cysteine to phenylalanine inclusive. DNA for this receptor is not on file. In regard to this clonotype: Its antigen is unknown.

Libraries were made using 5' RACE. The input for every TCR library was 3,500 to 4,000 ng of total RNA. For each sample, cDNA synthesis was carried out in eight separate reactions using SMARTScribe reverse transcriptase. During cDNA synthesis, unique molecular identifiers containing a 6-nucleotide sample barcode were introduced by template switching. TCRalpha and TCRbeta cDNA was amplified in two nested PCRs of approximately 17 and 9 cycles, and bead purification was carried out after each PCR. Before amplification, the cDNA was both treated with uracil DNA-glycosylase and purified with the QIAquick PCR purification kit. The second PCR added Illumina TruSeq-compatible adapters along with sample-specific barcodes. TapeStation and Qubit were used to check library quality and concentration, and 4.5 to 5 ng of each library was pooled. Pooled libraries were sequenced on an Illumina HiSeq2500 single-index Rapid Run with 2 x 100 bp reads and custom sequencing primers. The paper's data handling went like this. PCR and sequencing errors were corrected by UMI-based consensus assembly using MiGEC version 1.2.6. MiXCR version 2.1.1 was used for V(D)J alignment, clonotype assembly and CDR3 extraction. Normalisation of gene usage, clonotype sharing and MAIT/NKT TCR abundance was achieved by analysing the top 1000, 10 000 and 20 000 clonotypes per sample. Diversity was computed as the inverse Simpson index with the vegan R package after downsampling to 27 000 UMIs. Paired Mann-Whitney U tests were applied to discordant twin pairs, and Benjamini-Hochberg correction was used for multiple testing. TCRdb reprocessed the reads and provides one entry for every CDR3 protein sequence; no DNA is given. The V and J calls, along with clone size, are taken from TCRdb and not from the paper's own processing. The sample table on file contains approximately 40,000 distinct CDR3 sequences. The ten largest make up 5% to 6% of the sample.

From each donor, a roughly 2.3 ml peripheral blood sample was collected into PAXgene tubes and stored at -80 degrees C. Without any T cell sorting, total RNA was extracted from whole blood using the PAXgene blood miRNA kit on an automated QIAcube. Deep TCRalpha and TCRbeta repertoire profiling with unique molecular barcoding was performed on peripheral blood of monozygotic twin pairs concordant or discordant for inflammatory bowel disease. For every twin pair, smoking habits were documented, and each individual was categorised as a current, former or never smoker. Recombination joined TRBV10-3 with TRBJ2-1; without DNA, the TCRdb call of TRBD1 cannot be checked. This TCR was sampled from a human donor with ulcerative colitis or Crohn's disease, or a healthy co-twin of an affected twin (not recorded which). Input material: blood. The CDR3 sequence is CAISESTGGLYNEQFF.